This T cell receptor (beta chain) is from a study of breast tumors, draining lymph nodes, adjacent tissues (dated by TCRdb to between 2015 and 2016). With regard to the full study: TCR beta repertoires were compared across tumor, adjacent nontumor tissue and axillary lymph nodes obtained from breast cancer patients. In human breast cancer, the study set out to evaluate how tumor, surrounding tissue and draining lymph node repertoires relate to one another and whether T cells may move between these sites. Broad study findings and their caveats: A scenario in which most tumor T cells derive from the lymph node and then expand within tumor tissue was judged to be consistent with the data. The similarity between tumor and nontumor tissue repertoires was significantly greater in luminal-like breast cancer than in basal-like breast cancer. Rather than being directly demonstrated, the conclusion that tumor T cells originate in lymph nodes was presented as consistent with a hypothesis. T-cell repertoire diversity in tumors was found to be lower than in lymph nodes but higher than in nontumor tissue, and preferential V and J gene usage was observed.

In regard to this clonotype: Its antigen is unknown. No base quality values were provided; no much bigger clone lies one nucleotide off.

The CDR3 runs 17 amino acids, cysteine and phenylalanine included. Only CDR3 DNA remains: 51 bases, in frame from the first base. The V and J ends are trimmed by 5 bases and 2 bases, leaving 20 bases between them. CDR1 and CDR2 (MDHEN, SYDVKM) derive from the germline V gene. The sequencer was an Illumina HiSeq 2000. Multiplex PCR amplification was used to generate the TCR beta chain libraries. The amplified TCR beta chain products were analyzed by high-throughput sequencing. TCRdb reprocessing: public reads trimmed at Q25 with fastp, clones called with MiXCR, in-frame beta chains kept. Records with the same CDR3 protein are collapsed into one entry carrying the most frequent genes and DNA. Present in this sample are 150,000 to 250,000 distinct CDR3 sequences, roughly 31% of which were seen just once. The ten largest clones take up more than 4% of the sample. The axillary draining lymph nodes of breast cancer patients were the source of the lymph node samples.

The sequence joins TRBV28 to TRBJ2-3, with the identity of the D gene unclear. This TCR came from a female donor with breast cancer. Some clones in this sample may be carry-over from other donors' samples. The material sequenced was axillary lymph node tissue. The DNA sequence reads TGTGCCAGCAGTACCTTGTACATCACCCCTAACACAGATACGCAGTATTTT. This translates into CASSTLYITPNTDTQYF.